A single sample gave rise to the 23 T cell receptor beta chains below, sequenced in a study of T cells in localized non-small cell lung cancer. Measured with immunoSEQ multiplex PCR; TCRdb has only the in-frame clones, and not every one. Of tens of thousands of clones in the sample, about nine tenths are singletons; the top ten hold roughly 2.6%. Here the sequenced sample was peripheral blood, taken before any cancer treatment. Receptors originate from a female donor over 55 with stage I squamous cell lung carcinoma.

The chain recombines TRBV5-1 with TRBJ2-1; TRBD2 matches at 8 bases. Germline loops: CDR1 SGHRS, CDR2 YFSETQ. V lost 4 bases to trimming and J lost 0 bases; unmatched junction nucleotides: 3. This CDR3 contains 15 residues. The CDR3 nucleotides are TGCGCCAGCAGCGGTAGCGGGACCTCCTACAATGAGCAGTTCTTC. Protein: CASSGSGTSYNEQFF.

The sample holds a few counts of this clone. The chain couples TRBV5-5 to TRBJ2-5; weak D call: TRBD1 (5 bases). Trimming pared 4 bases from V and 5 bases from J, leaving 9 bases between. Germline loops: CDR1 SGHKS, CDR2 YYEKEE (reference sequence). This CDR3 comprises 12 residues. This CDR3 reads CASSLRVETQYF. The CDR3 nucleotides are TGTGCCAGCAGCCTCAGGGTGGAGACCCAGTACTTC.

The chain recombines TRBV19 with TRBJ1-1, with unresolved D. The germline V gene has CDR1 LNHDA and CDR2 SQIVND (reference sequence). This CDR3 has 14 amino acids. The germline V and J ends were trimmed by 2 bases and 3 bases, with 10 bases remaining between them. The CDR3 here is CASSIRGSDTEAFF. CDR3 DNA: TGTGCCAGTAGTATAAGAGGGTCGGACACTGAAGCTTTCTTT. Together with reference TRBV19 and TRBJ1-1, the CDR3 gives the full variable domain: DGGITQSPKYLFRKEGQNVTLSCEQNLNHDAMYWYRQDPGQGLRLIYYSQIVNDFQKGDIAEGYSVSREKKESFPLTVTSAQKNPTAFYLCASSIRGSDTEAFFGQGTRLTVV.

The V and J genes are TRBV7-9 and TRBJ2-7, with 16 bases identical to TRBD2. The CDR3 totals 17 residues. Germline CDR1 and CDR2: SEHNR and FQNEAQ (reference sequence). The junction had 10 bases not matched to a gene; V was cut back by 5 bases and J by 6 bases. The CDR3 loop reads CASSTRGLAGGQGEQYF. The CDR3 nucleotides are TGTGCCAGCAGCACCCGGGGACTAGCGGGAGGGCAGGGCGAGCAGTACTTC. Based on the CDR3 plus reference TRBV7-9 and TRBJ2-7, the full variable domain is DTGVSQNPRHKITKRGQNVTFRCDPISEHNRLYWYRQTLGQGPEFLTYFQNEAQLEKSRLLSDRFSAERPKGSFSTLEIQRTEQGDSAMYLCASSTRGLAGGQGEQYFGPGTRLTVT.

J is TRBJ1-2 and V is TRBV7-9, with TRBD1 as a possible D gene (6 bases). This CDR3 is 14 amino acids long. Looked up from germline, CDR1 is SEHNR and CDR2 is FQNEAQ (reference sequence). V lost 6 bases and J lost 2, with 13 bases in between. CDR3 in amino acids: CASSPQGYNYGYTF. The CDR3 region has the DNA TGTGCCAGCAGTCCTCAGGGGTACAACTATGGCTACACCTTC.

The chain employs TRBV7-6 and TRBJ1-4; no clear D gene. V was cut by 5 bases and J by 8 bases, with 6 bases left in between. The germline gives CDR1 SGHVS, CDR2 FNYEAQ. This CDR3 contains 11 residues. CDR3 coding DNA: TGTGCCAGCAGCCCTCAGGAAAAACTGTTTTTT. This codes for CASSPQEKLFF. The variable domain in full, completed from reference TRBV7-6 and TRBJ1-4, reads GAGVSQSPRYKVTKRGQDVALRCDPISGHVSLYWYRQALGQGPEFLTYFNYEAQQDKSGLPNDRFSAERPEGSISTLTIQRTEQRDSAMYRCASSPQEKLFFGSGTQLSVL.

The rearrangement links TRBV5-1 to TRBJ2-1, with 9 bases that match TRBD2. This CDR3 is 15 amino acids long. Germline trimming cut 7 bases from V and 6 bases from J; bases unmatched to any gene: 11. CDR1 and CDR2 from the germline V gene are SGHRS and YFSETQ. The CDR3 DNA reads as TGCGCCAGCGGTTCGTTAGCGGGAGAAACCAATGAGCAGTTCTTC. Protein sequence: CASGSLAGETNEQFF.

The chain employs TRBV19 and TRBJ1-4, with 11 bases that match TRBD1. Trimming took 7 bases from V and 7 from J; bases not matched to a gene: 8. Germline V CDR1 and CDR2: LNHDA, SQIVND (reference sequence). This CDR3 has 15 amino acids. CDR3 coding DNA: TGTGCCAGTACTTCCGACGGGACAGGGGGTGAAAAACTGTTTTTT. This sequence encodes CASTSDGTGGEKLFF.

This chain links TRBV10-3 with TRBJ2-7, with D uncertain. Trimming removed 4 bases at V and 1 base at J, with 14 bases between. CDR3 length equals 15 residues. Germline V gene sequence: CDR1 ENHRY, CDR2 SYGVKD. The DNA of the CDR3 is TGTGCCATCAGTGCCGAAGGGCTGAAGTCCTACGAGCAGTACTTC. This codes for CAISAEGLKSYEQYF.

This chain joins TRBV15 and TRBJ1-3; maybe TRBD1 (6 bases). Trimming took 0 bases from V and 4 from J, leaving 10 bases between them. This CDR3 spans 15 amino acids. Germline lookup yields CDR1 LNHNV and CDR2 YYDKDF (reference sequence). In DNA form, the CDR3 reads TGTGCCACCAGCAGAGACCCAGGGGACGGAAACACCATATATTTT. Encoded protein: CATSRDPGDGNTIYF. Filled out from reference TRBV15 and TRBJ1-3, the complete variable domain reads DAMVIQNPRYQVTQFGKPVTLSCSQTLNHNVMYWYQQKSSQAPKLLFHYYDKDFNNEADTPDNFQSRRPNTSFCFLDIRSPGLGDTAMYLCATSRDPGDGNTIYFGEGSWLTVV.

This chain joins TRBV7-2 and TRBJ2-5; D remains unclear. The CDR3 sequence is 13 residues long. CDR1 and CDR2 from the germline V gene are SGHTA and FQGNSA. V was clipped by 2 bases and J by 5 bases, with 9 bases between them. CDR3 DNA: TGTGCCAGCAGCTTATCTGATGGGGAGACCCAGTACTTC. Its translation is CASSLSDGETQYF.

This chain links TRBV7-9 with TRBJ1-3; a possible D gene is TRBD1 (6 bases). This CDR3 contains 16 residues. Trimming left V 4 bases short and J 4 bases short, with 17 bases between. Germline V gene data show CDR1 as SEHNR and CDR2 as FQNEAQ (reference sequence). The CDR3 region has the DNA TGTGCCAGCAGCTCCTCCGGGACATCTTTCGGAAACACCATATATTTT. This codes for CASSSSGTSFGNTIYF. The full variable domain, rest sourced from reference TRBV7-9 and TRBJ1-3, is DTGVSQNPRHKITKRGQNVTFRCDPISEHNRLYWYRQTLGQGPEFLTYFQNEAQLEKSRLLSDRFSAERPKGSFSTLEIQRTEQGDSAMYLCASSSSGTSFGNTIYFGEGSWLTVV.

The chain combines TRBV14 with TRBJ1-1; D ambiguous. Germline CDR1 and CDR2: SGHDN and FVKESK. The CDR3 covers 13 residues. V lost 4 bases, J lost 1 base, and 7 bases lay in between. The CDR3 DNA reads TGTGCCAGCAGCCGAACGGGGAACACTGAAGCTTTCTTT. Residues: CASSRTGNTEAFF.

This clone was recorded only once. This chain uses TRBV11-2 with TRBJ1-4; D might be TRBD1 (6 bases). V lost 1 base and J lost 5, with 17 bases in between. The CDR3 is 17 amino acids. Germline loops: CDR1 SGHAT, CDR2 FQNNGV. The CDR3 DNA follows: TGTGCCAGCAGCTTAGCGGGGGCAGGCCCGCGAAATGAAAAACTGTTTTTT. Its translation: CASSLAGAGPRNEKLFF.

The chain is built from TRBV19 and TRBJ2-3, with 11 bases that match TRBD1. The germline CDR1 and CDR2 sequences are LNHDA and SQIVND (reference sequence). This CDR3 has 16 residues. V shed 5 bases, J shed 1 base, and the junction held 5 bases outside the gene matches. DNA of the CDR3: TGTGCCAGTAGTTACCGGACAGGGGGCGGCACAGATACGCAGTATTTT. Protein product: CASSYRTGGGTDTQYF.

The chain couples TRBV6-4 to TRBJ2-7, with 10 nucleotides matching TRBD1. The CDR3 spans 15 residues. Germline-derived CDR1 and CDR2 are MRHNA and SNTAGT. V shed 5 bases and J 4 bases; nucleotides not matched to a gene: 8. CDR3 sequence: CASSRDRGHGYEQYF. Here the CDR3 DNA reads TGTGCCAGCAGTCGTGACAGGGGGCATGGGTACGAGCAGTACTTC.

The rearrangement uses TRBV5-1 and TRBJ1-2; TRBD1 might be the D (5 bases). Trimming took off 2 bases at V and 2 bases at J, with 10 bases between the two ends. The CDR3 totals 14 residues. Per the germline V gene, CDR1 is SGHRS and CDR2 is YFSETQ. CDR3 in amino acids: CASSFLGENYGYTF. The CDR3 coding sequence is TGCGCCAGCAGCTTTCTAGGGGAAAACTATGGCTACACCTTC.

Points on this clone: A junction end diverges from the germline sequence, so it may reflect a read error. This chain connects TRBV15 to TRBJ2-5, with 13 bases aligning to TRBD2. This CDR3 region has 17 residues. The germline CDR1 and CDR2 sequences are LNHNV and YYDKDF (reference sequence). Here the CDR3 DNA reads TGTGCCACCAGCAGAGACCTCGGACTAGCGGGAGAAGAGTCCCAGTACTTC. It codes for CATSRDLGLAGEESQYF.

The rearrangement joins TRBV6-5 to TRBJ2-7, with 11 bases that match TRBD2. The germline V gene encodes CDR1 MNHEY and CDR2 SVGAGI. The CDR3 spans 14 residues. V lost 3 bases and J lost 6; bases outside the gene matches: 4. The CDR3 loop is CASSYSGRGIEQYF. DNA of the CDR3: TGTGCCAGCAGTTATAGCGGGAGGGGGATCGAGCAGTACTTC.

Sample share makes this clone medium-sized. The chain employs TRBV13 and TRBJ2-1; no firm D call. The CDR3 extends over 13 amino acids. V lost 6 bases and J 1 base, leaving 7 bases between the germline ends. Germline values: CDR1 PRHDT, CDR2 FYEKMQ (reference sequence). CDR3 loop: CASSGPSYNEQFF. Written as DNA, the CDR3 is TGTGCCAGCAGTGGCCCGTCCTACAATGAGCAGTTCTTC.

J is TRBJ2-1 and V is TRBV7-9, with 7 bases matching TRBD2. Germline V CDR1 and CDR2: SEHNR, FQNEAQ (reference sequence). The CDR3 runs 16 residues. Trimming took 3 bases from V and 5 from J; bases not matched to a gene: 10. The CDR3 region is CASSFLAEGVHNEQFF. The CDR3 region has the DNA TGTGCCAGCAGCTTCCTAGCGGAAGGGGTACACAATGAGCAGTTCTTC.

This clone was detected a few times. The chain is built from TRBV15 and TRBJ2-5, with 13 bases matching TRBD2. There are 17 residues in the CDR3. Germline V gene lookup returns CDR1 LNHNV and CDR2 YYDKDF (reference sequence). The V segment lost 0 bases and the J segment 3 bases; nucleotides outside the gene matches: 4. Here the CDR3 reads CATSRDLGLAGEETQYF. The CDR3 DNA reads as TGTGCCACCAGCAGAGACCTCGGACTAGCGGGAGAAGAGACCCAGTACTTC.

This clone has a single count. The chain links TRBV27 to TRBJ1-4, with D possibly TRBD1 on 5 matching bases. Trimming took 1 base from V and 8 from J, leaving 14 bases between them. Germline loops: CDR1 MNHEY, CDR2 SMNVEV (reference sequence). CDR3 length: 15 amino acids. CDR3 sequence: CASSLFRWGQEKLFF. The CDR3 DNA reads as TGTGCCAGCAGTTTATTTAGGTGGGGCCAAGAAAAACTGTTTTTT.